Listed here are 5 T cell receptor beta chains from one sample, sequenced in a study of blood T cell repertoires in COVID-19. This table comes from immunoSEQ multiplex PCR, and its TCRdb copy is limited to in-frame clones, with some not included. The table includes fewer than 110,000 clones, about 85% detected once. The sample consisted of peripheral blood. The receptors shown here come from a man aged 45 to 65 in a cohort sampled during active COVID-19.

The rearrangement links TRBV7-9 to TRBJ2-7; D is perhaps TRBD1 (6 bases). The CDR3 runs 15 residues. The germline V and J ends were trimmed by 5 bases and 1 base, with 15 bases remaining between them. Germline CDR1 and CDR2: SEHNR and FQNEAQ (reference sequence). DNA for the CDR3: TGTGCCAGCAGCCAAACTGGACAGCATTCCTACGAGCAGTACGTC. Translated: CASSQTGQHSYEQYV.

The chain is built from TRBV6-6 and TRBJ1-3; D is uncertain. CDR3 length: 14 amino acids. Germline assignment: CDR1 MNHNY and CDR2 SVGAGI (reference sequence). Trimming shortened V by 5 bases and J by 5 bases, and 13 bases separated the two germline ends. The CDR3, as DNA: TGTGCCAGCAGTCGCGGGATCGAGAGAAACACCATATATTTT. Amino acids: CASSRGIERNTIYF.

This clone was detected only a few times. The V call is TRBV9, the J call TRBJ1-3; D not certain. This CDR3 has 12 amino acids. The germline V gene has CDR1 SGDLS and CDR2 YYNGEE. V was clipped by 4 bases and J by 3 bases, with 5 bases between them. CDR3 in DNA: TGTGCCAGCAGCCAAAATGGAAACACCATATATTTT. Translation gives CASSQNGNTIYF. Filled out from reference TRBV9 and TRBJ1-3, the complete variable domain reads DSGVTQTPKHLITATGQRVTLRCSPRSGDLSVYWYQQSLDQGLQFLIQYYNGEERAKGNILERFSAQQFPDLHSELNLSSLELGDSALYFCASSQNGNTIYFGEGSWLTVV.

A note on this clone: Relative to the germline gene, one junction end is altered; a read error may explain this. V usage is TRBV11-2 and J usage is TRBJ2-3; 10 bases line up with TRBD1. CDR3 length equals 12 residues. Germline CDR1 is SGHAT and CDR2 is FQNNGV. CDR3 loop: CASSLGGQGTTF. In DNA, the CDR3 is TGTGCCAGCAGCTTAGGGGGACAGGGGACTACTTTT.

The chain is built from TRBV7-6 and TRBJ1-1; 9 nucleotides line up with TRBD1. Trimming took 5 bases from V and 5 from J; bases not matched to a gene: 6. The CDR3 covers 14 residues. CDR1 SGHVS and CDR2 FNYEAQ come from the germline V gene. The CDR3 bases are TGTGCCAGCAGCCCGGACAGGGGTGGGACTGAAGCTTTCTTT. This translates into CASSPDRGGTEAFF.